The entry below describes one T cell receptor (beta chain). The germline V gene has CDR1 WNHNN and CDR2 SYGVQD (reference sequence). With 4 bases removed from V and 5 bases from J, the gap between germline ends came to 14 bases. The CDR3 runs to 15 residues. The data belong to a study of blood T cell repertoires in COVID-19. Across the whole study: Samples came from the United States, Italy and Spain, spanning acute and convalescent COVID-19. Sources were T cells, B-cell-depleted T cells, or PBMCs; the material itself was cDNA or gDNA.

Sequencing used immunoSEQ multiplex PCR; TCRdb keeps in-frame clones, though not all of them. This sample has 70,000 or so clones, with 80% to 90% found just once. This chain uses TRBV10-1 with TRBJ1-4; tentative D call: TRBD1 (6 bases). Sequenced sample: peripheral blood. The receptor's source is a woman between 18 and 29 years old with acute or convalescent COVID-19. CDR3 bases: TGCGCCAGCAGTGGGCAGGGGAGACCAAATGAAAAACTGTTTTTT. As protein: CASSGQGRPNEKLFF.